This T cell receptor (beta chain) appears in the sequencing data of a study of T cells in tuberculosis. Background on the study: A South African cohort included IGRA-negative adolescents, latently infected IGRA-positive adolescents and adults with active tuberculosis. The study, taken as a whole, reports: Active tuberculosis alpha repertoires lay closer to GMM-specific TCRs than controls'.

Each clinical donor contributed on average about 92,000 T cells from unsorted cryopreserved PBMC. This clone was detected only a few times. Its antigen remains unknown. Looked up from germline, CDR1 is SGHTA and CDR2 is FQGNSA. This CDR3 has 13 amino acids. V gave up 1 base and J gave up 4 bases; unmatched junction bases: 0. Method: immunoSEQ multiplex PCR; TCRdb's copy keeps in-frame clones and lacks some. In the table there are roughly 41,000 clones, 90% to 95% of which are singletons. The V call is TRBV7-2, the J call TRBJ1-2; 7 bases are a match to TRBD1. This sequence originates from a donor between 5 and 29 years old with latent tuberculosis or without tuberculosis infection. Some clones in this sample may be carry-over from other donors' samples. Material: PBMCs. CDR3 in DNA: TGTGCCAGCAGCTTAGGACAGGGCTATGGCTACACCTTC. Its translation is CASSLGQGYGYTF.